These 10 T cell receptor beta chains originate from one sample sequenced in a study of cytomegalovirus exposure and HLA in healthy donors. The PCR was carried out with 60 Vbeta primers and 13 Jbeta primers. Here immunoSEQ multiplex PCR was the method, and the copy in TCRdb shows in-frame clones only, minus some. The table includes about 200,000 clones, approximately 80% detected once. The sequenced sample was PBMCs. These receptors all stem from a man aged 45 to 65 in good health and CMV-seronegative.

The V and J genes are TRBV5-1 and TRBJ2-3, with TRBD2 matching 7 bases. Germline V CDR1 and CDR2: SGHRS, YFSETQ. This CDR3 comprises 15 residues. The J segment lost 0 bases and the V segment lost 4 bases, leaving 5 bases of the junction unmatched. The CDR3 coding sequence is TGCGCCAGCAGCGGGGGGGAGGCTAGCACAGATACGCAGTATTTT. It translates to CASSGGEASTDTQYF.

The V and J genes are TRBV30 and TRBJ2-3, with a possible D match to TRBD1 (6 bases). The germline V gene has CDR1 GTSNPN and CDR2 SVGIG (reference sequence). Deletions cut 2 bases from V and 6 bases from J, with 15 bases between. The CDR3 spans 14 residues. The CDR3 coding sequence is TGTGCCTGGAGTTCGTGGGGGCCTTCGGATACGCAGTATTTT. Its protein is CAWSSWGPSDTQYF.

V is TRBV2 and J is TRBJ2-7; TRBD1 aligns across 7 bases. The germline V gene encodes CDR1 SNHLY and CDR2 FYNNEI. This CDR3 is 15 amino acids long. The J segment lost 1 base and the V segment lost 6 bases, leaving 9 bases of the junction unmatched. The CDR3 DNA is TGTGCCAGCAGCTTTTCGGGACAGACTTCCTACGAGCAGTACTTC. Protein sequence: CASSFSGQTSYEQYF.

The V gene is TRBV30, the J gene TRBJ1-2; D not certain. The CDR3 extends over 11 amino acids. The germline CDR1 and CDR2 sequences are GTSNPN and SVGIG (reference sequence). V was trimmed by 0 bases and J by 4 bases, leaving 3 bases between them. CDR3 amino acids: CAWSVAYGYTF. The CDR3 coding sequence is TGTGCCTGGAGTGTAGCCTATGGCTACACCTTC. The variable domain in full, with the rest retrieved from reference TRBV30 and TRBJ1-2, is SQTIHQWPATLVQPVGSPLSLECTVEGTSNPNLYWYRQAAGRGLQLLFYSVGIGQISSEVPQNLSASRPQDRQFILSSKKLLLSDSGFYLCAWSVAYGYTFGSGTRLTVV.

This clone came up once. The rearrangement joins TRBV7-9 to TRBJ1-1; no firm D call. Trimming shortened V by 1 base and J by 0 bases, and 6 bases separated the two germline ends. This CDR3 has 14 amino acids. CDR1 is SEHNR and CDR2 is FQNEAQ in the germline V gene (reference sequence). The DNA of the CDR3 is TGTGCCAGCAGCTTAGTTGGCCTGAACACTGAAGCTTTCTTT. It encodes CASSLVGLNTEAFF.

In its sample, this clone was seen a few times. This CDR3 reads CASSQEGTPGNEKLFF. CDR3 DNA: TGTGCCAGCAGCCAAGAGGGGACTCCTGGTAATGAAAAACTGTTTTTT. This chain uses TRBV4-2 with TRBJ1-4; possibly TRBD1 for D (5 bases). The CDR3 loop spans 16 amino acids. Trimming took 0 bases from V and 4 from J, leaving 12 bases between them. From germline, CDR1 is LGHNA and CDR2 YNFKEQ.

The chain is built from TRBV18 and TRBJ2-5; D is unresolved. CDR1 and CDR2 (germline): KGHSH, LQKENI. CDR3 size: 17 residues. Trimming shortened V by 3 bases and J by 4 bases, and 21 bases separated the two germline ends. The CDR3 here is CASSPQRPYQRVETQYF. The CDR3 coding sequence is TGTGCCAGCTCACCGCAAAGGCCCTATCAACGGGTAGAGACCCAGTACTTC.

On this clone: Other DNA sequences in this sample translate to the same CDR3. J is TRBJ2-7 and V is TRBV5-4; 9 bases map to TRBD1. The CDR3 totals 14 residues. J gave up 3 bases and V 4 bases, and 5 bases lay outside the gene matches. CDR1 is SGHNT, CDR2 YYREEE, per germline (reference sequence). CDR3: CASSPGQGGYEQYF. The CDR3 DNA reads as TGTGCCAGCAGCCCGGGACAGGGCGGCTACGAGCAGTACTTC.

The genes are TRBV7-7 and TRBJ2-3; 10 bases agree with TRBD1. The CDR3 contains 15 residues. V shed 5 bases, J shed 5 bases, and the junction held 7 bases outside the gene matches. CDR1 is SSHAT and CDR2 is FNYEAQ in the germline V gene (reference sequence). The CDR3: CASSLDRGPIDTQYF. The DNA of the CDR3 is TGTGCCAGCAGCCTTGACAGGGGGCCGATAGATACGCAGTATTTT.

The rearrangement joins TRBV19 to TRBJ2-2; D uncertain. This CDR3 is built from 15 residues. Trimming shortened V by 8 bases and J by 2 bases, and 15 bases separated the two germline ends. In germline, CDR1 is LNHDA, CDR2 SQIVND (reference sequence). CDR3 bases: TGTGCCAGTGCGGCATACGACGCTAACACCGGGGAGCTGTTTTTT. Its translation: CASAAYDANTGELFF.